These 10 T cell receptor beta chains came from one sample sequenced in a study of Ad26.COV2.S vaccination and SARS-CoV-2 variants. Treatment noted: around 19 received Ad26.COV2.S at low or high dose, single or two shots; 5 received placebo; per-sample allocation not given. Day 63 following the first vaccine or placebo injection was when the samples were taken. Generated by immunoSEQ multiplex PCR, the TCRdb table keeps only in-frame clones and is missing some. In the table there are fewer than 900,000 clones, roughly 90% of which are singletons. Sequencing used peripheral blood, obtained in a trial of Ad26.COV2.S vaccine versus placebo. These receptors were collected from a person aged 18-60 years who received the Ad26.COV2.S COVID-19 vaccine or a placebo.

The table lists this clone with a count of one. CDR3 loop: CASSLVGGMTRTDTQYF. DNA of the CDR3: TGTGCCAGCAGCTTAGTCGGGGGGATGACCCGCACAGATACGCAGTATTTT. The rearrangement uses TRBV7-3 and TRBJ2-3; 7 positions match TRBD2. The CDR3 is 17 residues long. With 2 bases clipped from V and 1 base from J, the junction kept 9 bases outside the gene matches. From germline, CDR1 is SGHTA and CDR2 FQGTGA.

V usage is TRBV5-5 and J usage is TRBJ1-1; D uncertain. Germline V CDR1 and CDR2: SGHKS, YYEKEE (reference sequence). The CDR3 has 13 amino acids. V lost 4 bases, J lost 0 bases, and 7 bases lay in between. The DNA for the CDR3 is TGTGCCAGCAGCACACAAATGAACACTGAAGCTTTCTTT. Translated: CASSTQMNTEAFF. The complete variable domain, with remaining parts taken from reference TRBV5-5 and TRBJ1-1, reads DAGVTQSPTHLIKTRGQQVTLRCSPISGHKSVSWYQQVLGQGPQFIFQYYEKEERGRGNFPDRFSARQFPNYSSELNVNALLLGDSALYLCASSTQMNTEAFFGQGTRLTVV.

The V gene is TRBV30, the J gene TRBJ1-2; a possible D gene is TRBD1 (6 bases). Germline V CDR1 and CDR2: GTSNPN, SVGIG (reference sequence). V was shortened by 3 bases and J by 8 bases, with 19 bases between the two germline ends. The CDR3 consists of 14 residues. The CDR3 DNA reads TGTGCCTGGAGAGTACGGGGACACCGGTGGGGCTACACCTTC. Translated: CAWRVRGHRWGYTF.

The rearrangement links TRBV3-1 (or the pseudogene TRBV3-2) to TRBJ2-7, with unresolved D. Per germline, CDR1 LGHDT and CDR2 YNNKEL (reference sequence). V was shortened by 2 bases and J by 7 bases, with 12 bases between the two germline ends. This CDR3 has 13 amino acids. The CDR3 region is CASSQRGPLEQYF. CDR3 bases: TGTGCCAGCAGCCAACGAGGCCCCCTGGAGCAGTACTTC.

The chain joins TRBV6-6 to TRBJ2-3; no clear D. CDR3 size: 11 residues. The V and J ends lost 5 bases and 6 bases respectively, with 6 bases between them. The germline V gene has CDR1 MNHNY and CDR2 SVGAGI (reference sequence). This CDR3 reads CASSLRDTQYF. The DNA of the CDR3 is TGTGCCAGCAGTCTCCGGGATACGCAGTATTTT.

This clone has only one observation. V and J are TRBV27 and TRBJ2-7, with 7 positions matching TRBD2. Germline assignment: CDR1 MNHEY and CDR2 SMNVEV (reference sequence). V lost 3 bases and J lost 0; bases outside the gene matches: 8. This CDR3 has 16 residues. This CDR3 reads CASSFNGQRGSYEQYF. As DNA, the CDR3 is TGTGCCAGCAGTTTCAATGGCCAGCGGGGCTCCTACGAGCAGTACTTC.

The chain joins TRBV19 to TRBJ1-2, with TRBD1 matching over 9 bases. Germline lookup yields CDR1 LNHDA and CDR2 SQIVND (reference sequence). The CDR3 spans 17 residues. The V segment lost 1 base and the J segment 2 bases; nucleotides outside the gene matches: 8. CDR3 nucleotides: TGTGCCAGTAGTATAGGACGGGGACAGGGAGGCAACTATGGCTACACCTTC. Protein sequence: CASSIGRGQGGNYGYTF.

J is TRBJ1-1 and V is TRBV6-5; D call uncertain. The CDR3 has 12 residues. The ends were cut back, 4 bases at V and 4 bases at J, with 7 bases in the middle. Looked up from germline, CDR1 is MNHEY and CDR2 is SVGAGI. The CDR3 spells CASSSAFTEAFF. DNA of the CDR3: TGTGCCAGCAGTTCAGCGTTCACTGAAGCTTTCTTT.

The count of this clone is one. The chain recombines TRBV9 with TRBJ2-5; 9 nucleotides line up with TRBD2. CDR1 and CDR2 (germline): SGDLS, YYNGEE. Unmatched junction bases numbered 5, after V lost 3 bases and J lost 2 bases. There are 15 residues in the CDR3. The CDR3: CASSERLADQETQYF. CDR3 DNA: TGTGCCAGCAGCGAGCGACTAGCGGATCAAGAGACCCAGTACTTC.

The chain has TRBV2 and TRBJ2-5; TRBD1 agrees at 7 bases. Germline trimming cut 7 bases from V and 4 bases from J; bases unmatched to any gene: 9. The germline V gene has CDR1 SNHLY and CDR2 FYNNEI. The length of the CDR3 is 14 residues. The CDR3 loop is CASTPTGRVETQYF. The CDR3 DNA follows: TGTGCCAGCACCCCGACAGGGCGCGTAGAGACCCAGTACTTC.